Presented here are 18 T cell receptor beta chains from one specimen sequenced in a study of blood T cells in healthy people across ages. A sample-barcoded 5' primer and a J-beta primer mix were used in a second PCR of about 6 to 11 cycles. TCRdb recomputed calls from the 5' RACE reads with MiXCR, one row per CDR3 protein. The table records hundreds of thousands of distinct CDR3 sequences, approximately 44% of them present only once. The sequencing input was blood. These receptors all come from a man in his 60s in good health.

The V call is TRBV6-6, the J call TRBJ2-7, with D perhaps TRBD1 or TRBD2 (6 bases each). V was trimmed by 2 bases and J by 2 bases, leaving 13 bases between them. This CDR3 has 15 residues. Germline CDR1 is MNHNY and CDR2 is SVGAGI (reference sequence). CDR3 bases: TGTGCCAGCAGTTACACGGGGGCCAGCACCTACGAGCAGTACTTC. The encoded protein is CASSYTGASTYEQYF.

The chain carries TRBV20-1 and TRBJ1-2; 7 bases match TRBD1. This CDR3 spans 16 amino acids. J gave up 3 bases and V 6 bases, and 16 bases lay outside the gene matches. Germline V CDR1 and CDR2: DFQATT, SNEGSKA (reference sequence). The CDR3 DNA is TGCAGTGCCTTCAGGAAGATCGACAGGGTGGACTATGGCTACACCTTC. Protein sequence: CSAFRKIDRVDYGYTF.

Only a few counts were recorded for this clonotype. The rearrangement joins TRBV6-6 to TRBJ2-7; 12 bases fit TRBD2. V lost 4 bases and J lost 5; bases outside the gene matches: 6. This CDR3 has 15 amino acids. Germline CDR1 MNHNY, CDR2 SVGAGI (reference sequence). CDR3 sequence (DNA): TGTGCCAGCAGTTCTCGGACTAGCGGGGCCCACGAGCAGTACTTC. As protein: CASSSRTSGAHEQYF.

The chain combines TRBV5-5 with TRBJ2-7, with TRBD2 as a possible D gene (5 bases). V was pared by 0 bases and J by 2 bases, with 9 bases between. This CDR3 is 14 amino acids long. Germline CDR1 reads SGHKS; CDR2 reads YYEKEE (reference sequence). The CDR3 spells CASSLASGTYEQYF. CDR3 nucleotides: TGTGCCAGCAGCTTGGCGTCGGGGACCTACGAGCAGTACTTC. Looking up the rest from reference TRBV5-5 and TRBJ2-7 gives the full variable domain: DAGVTQSPTHLIKTRGQQVTLRCSPISGHKSVSWYQQVLGQGPQFIFQYYEKEERGRGNFPDRFSARQFPNYSSELNVNALLLGDSALYLCASSLASGTYEQYFGPGTRLTVT.

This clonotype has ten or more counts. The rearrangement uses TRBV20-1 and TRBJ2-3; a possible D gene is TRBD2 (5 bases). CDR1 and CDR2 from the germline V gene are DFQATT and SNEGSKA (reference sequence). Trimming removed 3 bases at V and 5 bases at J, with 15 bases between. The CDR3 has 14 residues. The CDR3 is CSARVRGFGDTQYF. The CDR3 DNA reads TGCAGTGCTAGGGTTCGGGGTTTTGGAGATACGCAGTATTTT.

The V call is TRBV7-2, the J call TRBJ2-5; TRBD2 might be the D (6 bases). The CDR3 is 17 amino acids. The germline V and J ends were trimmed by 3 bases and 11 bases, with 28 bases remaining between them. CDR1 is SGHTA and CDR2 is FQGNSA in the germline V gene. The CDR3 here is CASSFRGWGGPYNEQYF. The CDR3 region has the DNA TGTGCCAGCAGCTTTAGGGGATGGGGAGGCCCCTACAATGAGCAGTACTTC.

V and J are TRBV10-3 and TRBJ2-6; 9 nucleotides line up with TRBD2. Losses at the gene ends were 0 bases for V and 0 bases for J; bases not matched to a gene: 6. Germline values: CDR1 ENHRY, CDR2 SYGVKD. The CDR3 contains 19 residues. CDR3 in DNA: TGTGCCATCAGTGAGTCAGGGCTAGCGGGGATCTCTGGGGCCAACGTCCTGACTTTC. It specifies CAISESGLAGISGANVLTF.

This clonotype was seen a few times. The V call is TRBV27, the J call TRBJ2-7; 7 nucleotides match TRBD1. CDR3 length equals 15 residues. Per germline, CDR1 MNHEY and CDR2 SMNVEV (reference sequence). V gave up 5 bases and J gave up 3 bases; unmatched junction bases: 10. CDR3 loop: CASSPNRQGNYEQYF. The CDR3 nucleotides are TGTGCCAGCAGTCCGAACCGACAGGGAAACTACGAGCAGTACTTC.

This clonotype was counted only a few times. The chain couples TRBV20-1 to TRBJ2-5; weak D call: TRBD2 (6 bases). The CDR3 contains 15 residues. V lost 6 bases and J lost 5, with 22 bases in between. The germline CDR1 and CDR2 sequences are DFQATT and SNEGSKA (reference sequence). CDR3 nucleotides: TGCAGTGCGGGCATCGGGGGATCGTTGTATGAGACCCAGTACTTC. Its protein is CSAGIGGSLYETQYF.

The CDR3 DNA sequence: TGCGCCAGCAGCGTGACAGGGGGTAATCAGCCCCAGCATTTT. Protein sequence: CASSVTGGNQPQHF. The chain employs TRBV5-1 and TRBJ1-5, with TRBD1 matching 9 bases. Germline V gene sequence: CDR1 SGHRS, CDR2 YFSETQ. The trim removed 4 bases at V and 4 bases at J, leaving 3 bases unmatched. The CDR3 runs 14 residues.

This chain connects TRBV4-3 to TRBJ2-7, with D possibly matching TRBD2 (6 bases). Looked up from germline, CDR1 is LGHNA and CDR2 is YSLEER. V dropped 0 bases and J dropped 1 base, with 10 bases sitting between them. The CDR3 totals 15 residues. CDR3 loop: CASSQEWGTSYEQYF. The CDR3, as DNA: TGCGCCAGCAGCCAAGAGTGGGGGACTTCCTACGAGCAGTACTTC.

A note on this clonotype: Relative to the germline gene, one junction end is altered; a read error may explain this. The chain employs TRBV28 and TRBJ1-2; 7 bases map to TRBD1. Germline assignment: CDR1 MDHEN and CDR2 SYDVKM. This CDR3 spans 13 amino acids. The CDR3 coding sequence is TGTGCCAGCAGAGCTACAGGGGACTATGACTACACCTTC. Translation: CASRATGDYDYTF.

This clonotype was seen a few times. CDR3 coding DNA: TGTGCCAGCAGGCGCACTAGCGGGAGCCAAGAGACCCAGTACTTC. This translates into CASRRTSGSQETQYF. V and J are TRBV7-2 and TRBJ2-5; 11 positions agree with TRBD2. The trim removed 6 bases at V and 1 base at J, leaving 4 bases unmatched. The CDR3 extends over 15 amino acids. Per the germline V gene, CDR1 is SGHTA and CDR2 is FQGNSA.

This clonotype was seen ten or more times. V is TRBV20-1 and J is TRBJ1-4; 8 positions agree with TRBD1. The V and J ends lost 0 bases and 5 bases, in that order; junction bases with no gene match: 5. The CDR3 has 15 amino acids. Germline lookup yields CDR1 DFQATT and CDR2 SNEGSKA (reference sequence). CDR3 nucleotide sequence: TGCAGTGCTAGAGAGCCGGGGACAGGAAATGAAAAACTGTTTTTT. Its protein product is CSAREPGTGNEKLFF.

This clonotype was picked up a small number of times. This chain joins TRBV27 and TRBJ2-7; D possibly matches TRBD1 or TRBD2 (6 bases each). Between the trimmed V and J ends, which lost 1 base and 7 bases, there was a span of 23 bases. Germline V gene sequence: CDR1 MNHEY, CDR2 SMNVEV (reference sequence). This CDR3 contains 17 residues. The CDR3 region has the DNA TGTGCCAGCAGTTTATTCTCTTTGGGGGGAAAGGGGACAGAGCAGTACTTC. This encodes CASSLFSLGGKGTEQYF.

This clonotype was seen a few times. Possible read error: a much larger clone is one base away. CDR3 loop: CASSDPSRGSGEQYF. In DNA form, the CDR3 reads TGTGCCAGCAGTGACCCCAGCAGGGGCAGCGGTGAGCAGTACTTC. The V gene is TRBV25-1, the J gene TRBJ2-7; D possibly corresponds to TRBD1 (6 bases). The CDR3 is made up of 15 amino acids. Trimming removed 3 bases at V and 7 bases at J, with 19 bases between. Germline V gives CDR1 MGHDK, CDR2 SYGVNS.

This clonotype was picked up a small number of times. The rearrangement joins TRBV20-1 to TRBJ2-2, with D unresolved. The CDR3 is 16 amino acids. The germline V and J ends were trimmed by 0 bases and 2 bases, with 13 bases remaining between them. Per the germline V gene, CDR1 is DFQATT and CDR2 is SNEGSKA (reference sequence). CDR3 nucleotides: TGCAGTGCTAGAGATTCCCTCATAATTAACACCGGGGAGCTGTTTTTT. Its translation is CSARDSLIINTGELFF.

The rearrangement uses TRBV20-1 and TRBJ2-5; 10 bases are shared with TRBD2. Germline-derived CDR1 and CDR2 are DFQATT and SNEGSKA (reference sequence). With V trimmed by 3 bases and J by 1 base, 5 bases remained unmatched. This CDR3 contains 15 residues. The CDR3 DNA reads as TGCAGTGCTAGCTTGCCTAGCGGGGGCCAAGAGACCCAGTACTTC. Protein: CSASLPSGGQETQYF.